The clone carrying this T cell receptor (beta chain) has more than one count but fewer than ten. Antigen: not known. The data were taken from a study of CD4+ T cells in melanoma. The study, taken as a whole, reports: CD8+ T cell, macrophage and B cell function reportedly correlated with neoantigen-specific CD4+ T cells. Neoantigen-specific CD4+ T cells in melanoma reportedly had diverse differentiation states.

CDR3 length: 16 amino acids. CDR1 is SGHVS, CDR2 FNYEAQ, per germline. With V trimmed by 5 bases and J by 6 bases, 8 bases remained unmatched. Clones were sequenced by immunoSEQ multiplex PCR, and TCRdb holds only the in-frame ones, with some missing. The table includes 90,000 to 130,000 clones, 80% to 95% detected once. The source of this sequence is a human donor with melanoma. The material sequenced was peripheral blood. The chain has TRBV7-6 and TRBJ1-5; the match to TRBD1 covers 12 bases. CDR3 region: CASSVGTGGFPQPQHF. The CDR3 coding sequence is TGTGCCAGCAGCGTTGGGACAGGGGGCTTCCCTCAGCCCCAGCATTTT.